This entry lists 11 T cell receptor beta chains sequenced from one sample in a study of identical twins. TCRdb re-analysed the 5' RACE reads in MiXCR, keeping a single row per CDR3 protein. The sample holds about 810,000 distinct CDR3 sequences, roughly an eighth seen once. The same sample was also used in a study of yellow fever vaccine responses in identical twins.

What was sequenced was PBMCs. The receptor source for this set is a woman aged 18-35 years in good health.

DNA of the CDR3: TGCGCCAGCAGCCAAGAAAATGCCCCGGGACAGGGAGGGGAGCAGTACTTC. It specifies CASSQENAPGQGGEQYF. This sequence joins TRBV4-1 and TRBJ2-7; 9 bases are a match to TRBD1. Germline values: CDR1 MGHRA, CDR2 YSYEKL. The CDR3 consists of 17 residues. Trimming at V came to 0 bases and at J to 7 bases, leaving 13 bases not matched to a gene.

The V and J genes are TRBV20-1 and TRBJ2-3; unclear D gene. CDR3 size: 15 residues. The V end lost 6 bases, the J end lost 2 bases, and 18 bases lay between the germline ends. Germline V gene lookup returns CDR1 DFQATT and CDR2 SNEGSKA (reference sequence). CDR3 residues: CSAPALPVPTDTQYF. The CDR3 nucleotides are TGCAGTGCCCCCGCTCTTCCCGTACCCACAGATACGCAGTATTTT.

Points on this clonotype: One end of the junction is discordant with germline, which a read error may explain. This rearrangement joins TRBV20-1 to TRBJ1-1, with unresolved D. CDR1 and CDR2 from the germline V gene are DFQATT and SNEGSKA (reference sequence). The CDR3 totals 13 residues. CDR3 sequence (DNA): TGCAGTGCTAGAGACAATTTGAGGACTGAACCTTTCTTT. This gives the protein CSARDNLRTEPFF.

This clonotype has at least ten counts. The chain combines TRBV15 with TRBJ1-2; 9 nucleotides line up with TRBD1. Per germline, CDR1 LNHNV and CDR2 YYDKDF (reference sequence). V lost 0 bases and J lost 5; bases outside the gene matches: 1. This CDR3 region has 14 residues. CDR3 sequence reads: CATSREGTGYGYTF. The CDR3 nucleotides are TGTGCCACCAGCAGAGAGGGGACAGGGTATGGCTACACCTTC.

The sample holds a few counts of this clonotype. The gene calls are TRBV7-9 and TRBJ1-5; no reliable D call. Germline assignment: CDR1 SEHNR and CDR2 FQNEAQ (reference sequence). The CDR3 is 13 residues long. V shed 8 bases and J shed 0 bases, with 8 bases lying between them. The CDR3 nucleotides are TGTGCCAGCGGCGACGGTAGCAATCAGCCCCAGCATTTT. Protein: CASGDGSNQPQHF. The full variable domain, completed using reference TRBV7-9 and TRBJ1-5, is DTGVSQNPRHKITKRGQNVTFRCDPISEHNRLYWYRQTLGQGPEFLTYFQNEAQLEKSRLLSDRFSAERPKGSFSTLEIQRTEQGDSAMYLCASGDGSNQPQHFGDGTRLSIL.

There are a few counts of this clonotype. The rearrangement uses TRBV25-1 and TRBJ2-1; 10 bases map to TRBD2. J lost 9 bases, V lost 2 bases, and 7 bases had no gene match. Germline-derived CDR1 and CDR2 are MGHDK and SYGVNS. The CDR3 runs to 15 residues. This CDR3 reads CASSELGTSDGEQFF. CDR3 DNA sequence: TGTGCCAGCAGTGAACTAGGGACTAGCGACGGTGAGCAGTTCTTC.

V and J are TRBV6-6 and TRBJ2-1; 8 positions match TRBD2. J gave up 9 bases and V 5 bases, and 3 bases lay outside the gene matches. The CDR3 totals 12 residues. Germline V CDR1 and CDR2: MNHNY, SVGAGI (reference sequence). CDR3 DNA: TGTGCCAGCAGTAGCGGGAGTATTGAGCAGTTCTTC. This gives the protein CASSSGSIEQFF.

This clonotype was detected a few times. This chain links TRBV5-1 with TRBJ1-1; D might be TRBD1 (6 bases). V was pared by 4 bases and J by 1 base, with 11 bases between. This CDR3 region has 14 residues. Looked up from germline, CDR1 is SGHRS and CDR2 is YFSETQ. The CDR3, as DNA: TGCGCCAGCAGCACGGGACACCCGAACACTGAAGCTTTCTTT. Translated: CASSTGHPNTEAFF.

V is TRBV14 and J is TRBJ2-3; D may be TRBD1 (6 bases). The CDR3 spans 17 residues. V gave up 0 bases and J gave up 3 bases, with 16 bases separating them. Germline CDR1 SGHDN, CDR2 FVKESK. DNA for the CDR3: TGTGCCAGCAGCCAAGAACGTACAGGGAAGGCAACAGATACGCAGTATTTT. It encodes CASSQERTGKATDTQYF.

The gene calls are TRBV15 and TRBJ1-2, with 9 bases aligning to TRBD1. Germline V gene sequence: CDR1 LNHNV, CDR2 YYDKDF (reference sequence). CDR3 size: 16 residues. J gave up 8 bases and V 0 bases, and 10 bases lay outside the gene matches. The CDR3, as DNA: TGTGCCACCAGCAGAGAAGGGGACAGGGAAGAGGGCGGCTACACCTTC. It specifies CATSREGDREEGGYTF.

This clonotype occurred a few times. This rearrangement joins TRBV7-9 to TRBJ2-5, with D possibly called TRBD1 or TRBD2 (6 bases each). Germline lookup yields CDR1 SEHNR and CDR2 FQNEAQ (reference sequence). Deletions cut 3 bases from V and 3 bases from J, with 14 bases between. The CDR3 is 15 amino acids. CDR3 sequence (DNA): TGTGCCAGCAGCTTTGGACTCGGGGGCGAAGAGACCCAGTACTTC. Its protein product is CASSFGLGGEETQYF. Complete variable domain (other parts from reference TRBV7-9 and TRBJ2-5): DTGVSQNPRHKITKRGQNVTFRCDPISEHNRLYWYRQTLGQGPEFLTYFQNEAQLEKSRLLSDRFSAERPKGSFSTLEIQRTEQGDSAMYLCASSFGLGGEETQYFGPGTRLLVL.